The 18 T cell receptor beta chains presented below share a single source sample, sequenced in a study of blood T cell repertoires in COVID-19. Data came from immunoSEQ multiplex PCR; TCRdb stores just in-frame clones and leaves some out. This sample carries roughly 140,000 clones, about 85% of them seen once, and the ten largest clones take 7.5% to 8.5%. The material sequenced was peripheral blood. The receptors were gathered from an older woman with COVID-19, enrolled during active disease.

The V gene is TRBV27, the J gene TRBJ2-2; 11 nucleotides match TRBD1. The CDR3 runs 15 residues. The J segment lost 7 bases and the V segment lost 6 bases, leaving 7 bases of the junction unmatched. CDR1 and CDR2 from the germline V gene are MNHEY and SMNVEV (reference sequence). Here the CDR3 reads CASRGTGGRGGELFF. CDR3 coding DNA: TGTGCCAGCAGAGGGACAGGGGGTAGGGGCGGGGAGCTGTTTTTT.

The chain combines TRBV11-1 with TRBJ2-2; TRBD1 is a possible D gene (6 bases). V shed 6 bases and J shed 5 bases, with 10 bases lying between them. This CDR3 region has 13 residues. Germline-derived CDR1 and CDR2 are SGHAT and FQDESV (reference sequence). CDR3 DNA: TGTGCCAGCAGGCAAGACAGGACCGGGGAGCTGTTTTTT. Translation: CASRQDRTGELFF.

The V call is TRBV23-1, the J call TRBJ2-5; 7 nucleotides line up with TRBD1. TRBV23-1 is recorded as an ORF, its role being uncertain. The CDR3 totals 17 residues. Trimming cost V 7 bases and J 3 bases; bases outside gene matches: 17. Written as DNA, the CDR3 is TGCGCCAGCACCCTCGAGGAGACAGGGAGAGTTGAAGAGACCCAGTACTTC. Amino acids: CASTLEETGRVEETQYF.

The V and J genes are TRBV11-2 and TRBJ2-7, with TRBD2 as a possible D gene (5 bases). CDR1 is SGHAT, CDR2 FQNNGV, per germline. V lost 4 bases and J 0 bases, leaving 19 bases between the germline ends. This CDR3 is built from 17 residues. The CDR3 here is CASSSRLSGVSSYEQYF. The DNA of the CDR3 is TGTGCCAGCAGCTCAAGATTGAGCGGAGTCAGCTCCTACGAGCAGTACTTC.

The genes are TRBV11-1 and TRBJ1-1, with unresolved D. CDR3 length: 14 residues. V gave up 2 bases and J gave up 1 base, with 8 bases separating them. In germline, CDR1 is SGHAT, CDR2 FQDESV (reference sequence). The CDR3 loop reads CASSLIRKNTEAFF. The CDR3 DNA sequence: TGTGCCAGCAGCTTAATTAGAAAGAACACTGAAGCTTTCTTT.

This chain joins TRBV2 and TRBJ2-1; TRBD1 matches 9 bases. Germline loops: CDR1 SNHLY, CDR2 FYNNEI. V lost 6 bases and J lost 4; bases outside the gene matches: 4. This CDR3 region has 14 residues. CDR3 sequence (DNA): TGTGCCAGCAGGGTCGGACAGGGGTACAATGAGCAGTTCTTC. Translated: CASRVGQGYNEQFF.

J is TRBJ2-1 and V is TRBV11-2, with 10 bases lining up with TRBD1. The V and J ends lost 4 bases and 9 bases, in that order; junction bases with no gene match: 6. The CDR3 spans 14 residues. From germline, CDR1 is SGHAT and CDR2 FQNNGV. The CDR3 DNA reads TGTGCCAGCAGCTGGGGACAGGGGAGGGCTGAGCAGTTCTTC. Translating gives CASSWGQGRAEQFF.

The chain recombines TRBV6-6 with TRBJ1-1; 7 bases agree with TRBD1. The V gene's germline CDR1 is MNHNY and CDR2 SVGAGI (reference sequence). V was pared by 5 bases and J by 1 base, with 19 bases of the junction left unmatched. There are 19 residues in the CDR3. In DNA form, the CDR3 reads TGTGCCAGCAGTCCTCTTGGCAGACAGGGTTTAATGGGGAACACTGAAGCTTTCTTT. Its protein product is CASSPLGRQGLMGNTEAFF.

The V and J genes are TRBV4-1 and TRBJ1-2, with a possible D match to TRBD1 (6 bases). V gave up 1 base and J gave up 7 bases, with 16 bases separating them. Germline V CDR1 and CDR2: MGHRA, YSYEKL. This CDR3 spans 15 amino acids. The CDR3 is CASSQGMAGDIGYTF. The CDR3 DNA sequence: TGCGCCAGCAGCCAAGGGATGGCAGGGGACATTGGCTACACCTTC.

The chain uses TRBV21-1 and TRBJ2-4; TRBD1 is the table's D call and was not checked against the DNA. TRBV21-1 is shown as a pseudogene. This CDR3 has 19 amino acids. Here the CDR3 reads CASSKEVSVGTGEENIQYF. DNA for the CDR3: TGTGCCAGCAGCAAGGAAGTATCGGTGGGGACAGGGGAAGAAAACATTCAGTACTTC.

The rearrangement joins TRBV19 to TRBJ2-2; 11 bases map to TRBD2. Germline assignment: CDR1 LNHDA and CDR2 SQIVND (reference sequence). The CDR3 length is 15 residues. V was pared by 5 bases and J by 5 bases, with 4 bases of the junction left unmatched. CDR3 sequence (DNA): TGTGCCAGTAGTGCGGGGACTAGCGGTACCGGGGAGCTGTTTTTT. This gives the protein CASSAGTSGTGELFF.

This clone was recorded many times. This rearrangement joins TRBV18 to TRBJ1-1, with D perhaps TRBD1 (6 bases). The V end was cut by 0 bases, the J end by 1 base, with 12 bases between. This CDR3 comprises 16 residues. The germline CDR1 and CDR2 sequences are KGHSH and LQKENI. The CDR3 DNA follows: TGTGCCAGCTCACCACCGAGGGGGGGCGCGAACACTGAAGCTTTCTTT. It specifies CASSPPRGGANTEAFF.

This clone was seen just once. This chain joins TRBV12-3 or TRBV12-4 and TRBJ2-7, with D maybe TRBD2 (6 bases). The V end lost 8 bases, the J end lost 3 bases, and 8 bases lay between the germline ends. This CDR3 has 11 amino acids. For the CDR3, the DNA is TGTGCCAGCGGGAGGTTCTACGAGCAGTACTTC. Its protein is CASGRFYEQYF.

J is TRBJ1-4 and V is TRBV10-2; TRBD1 aligns across 10 bases. This CDR3 spans 13 amino acids. The junction had 5 bases not matched to a gene; V was cut back by 8 bases and J by 8 bases. In germline, CDR1 is WSHSY, CDR2 SAAADI. CDR3 loop: CASRDRGREKLFF. DNA for the CDR3: TGCGCCAGCCGGGACAGGGGTAGGGAAAAACTGTTTTTT.

This chain joins TRBV5-1 and TRBJ1-2, with TRBD1 matching 7 bases. CDR1 and CDR2 (germline): SGHRS, YFSETQ. The CDR3 loop spans 14 amino acids. Germline trimming cut 4 bases from V and 8 bases from J; bases unmatched to any gene: 11. As DNA, the CDR3 is TGCGCCAGCAGCCACCGGACAGGCTTTGACGGCTACACCTTC. Translation: CASSHRTGFDGYTF.

The chain carries TRBV5-6 and TRBJ1-1; D call uncertain. This CDR3 has 16 amino acids. Germline CDR1 SGHDT, CDR2 YYEEEE. Trimming removed 3 bases from V and 0 bases from J, with 15 bases in between. The CDR3 region has the DNA TGTGCCAGCAGCTCCTTCACTCTAGGATTGAACACTGAAGCTTTCTTT. Amino acids: CASSSFTLGLNTEAFF.

The CDR3 nucleotides read TGTGCCAGCAGCATCCGGGACAGGGGCTATTCACCCCTCCACTTT. Translated, it gives CASSIRDRGYSPLHF. The rearrangement links TRBV21-1 to TRBJ1-6; the table's D gene call, TRBD1, was not cross checked with the DNA. TRBV21-1 is a pseudogene segment. CDR3 length: 15 amino acids.

V and J are TRBV11-2 and TRBJ1-2; D is perhaps TRBD1 (5 bases). Trimming took 3 bases from V and 3 from J, leaving 8 bases between them. CDR3 length: 13 amino acids. Germline CDR1 reads SGHAT; CDR2 reads FQNNGV. The CDR3 region has the DNA TGTGCCAGCAGCTTGGGGGGAGACTATGGCTACACCTTC. It encodes CASSLGGDYGYTF.